These 14 T cell receptor beta chains share one sample of origin, sequenced in a study of T cells in Graves' hyperthyroidism and ophthalmopathy. The investigators amplified TCR beta CDR3 regions from RNA transcripts. Primed by the HTBI set, a first-round RT-PCR was run on the TCR CDR3. TCRdb reprocessed the multiplex PCR reads with MiXCR, giving one entry per CDR3 protein. The sample yields 550,000 to 600,000 distinct CDR3 sequences, approximately 15% seen once. Sequencing input: blood. The receptors originated from a woman between 18 and 29 years old with Graves' hyperthyroidism.

V gene TRBV30 combines with J gene TRBJ1-2, with 10 nucleotides matching TRBD1. Germline assignment: CDR1 GTSNPN and CDR2 SVGIG (reference sequence). The length of the CDR3 is 14 residues. Trimming took 2 bases from V and 4 from J; bases not matched to a gene: 4. The CDR3: CAWSSGTGVYGYTF. The CDR3 nucleotides are TGTGCCTGGAGTTCCGGGACAGGGGTCTATGGCTACACCTTC.

This clonotype has a count of ten or more. The chain couples TRBV20-1 to TRBJ1-1; D gene uncertain. The ends were cut back, 1 base at V and 1 base at J, with 1 base in the middle. The germline V gene encodes CDR1 DFQATT and CDR2 SNEGSKA (reference sequence). The length of the CDR3 is 11 residues. CDR3 protein: CSARGNTEAFF. Here the CDR3 DNA reads TGCAGTGCTAGAGGGAACACTGAAGCTTTCTTT.

The gene calls are TRBV6-2 or TRBV6-3 and TRBJ2-3; a weak D match, TRBD2 (5 bases). Trimming cost V 4 bases and J 9 bases, with 11 bases left between them. Per germline, CDR1 MNHEY and CDR2 SVGEGT. CDR3 length equals 12 residues. The CDR3 is CASSSKRETQYF. CDR3 coding DNA: TGTGCCAGCAGTTCAAAGAGGGAGACGCAGTATTTT.

This clonotype was counted ten times or more. The gene calls are TRBV5-6 and TRBJ2-3; TRBD2 matches at 10 bases. CDR1 SGHDT and CDR2 YYEEEE come from the germline V gene. The CDR3 is 19 amino acids. Unmatched junction bases numbered 17, after V lost 7 bases and J lost 0 bases. The CDR3 nucleotides read TGTGCCAGCTACCCTTCCGGACTAGCGGTACCCTCTAGCACAGATACGCAGTATTTT. As protein: CASYPSGLAVPSSTDTQYF.

In this sample, this clonotype turned up once. The J gene is TRBJ1-1, the V gene TRBV18; 7 nucleotides match TRBD1. V gave up 1 base and J gave up 9 bases; unmatched junction bases: 8. The CDR3 has 14 residues. The germline gives CDR1 KGHSH, CDR2 LQKENI. For the CDR3, the DNA is TGTGCCAGCTCACCACTGACGGGGACAGCGCAAGCTTTCTTT. Residues: CASSPLTGTAQAFF.

This clonotype was counted ten times or more. The chain is built from TRBV5-1 and TRBJ2-2, with TRBD2 as a possible D gene (6 bases). This CDR3 spans 17 amino acids. Trimming removed 5 bases from V and 2 bases from J, with 19 bases in between. Germline assignment: CDR1 SGHRS and CDR2 YFSETQ. CDR3 in DNA: TGCGCCAGCAGGTCCCCCGAGGAGGGTAGTAACACCGGGGAGCTGTTTTTT. It translates to CASRSPEEGSNTGELFF.

This chain connects TRBV10-3 to TRBJ2-6, with D perhaps TRBD1 (5 bases). Germline-derived CDR1 and CDR2 are ENHRY and SYGVKD. The CDR3 extends over 16 amino acids. Trimming took off 3 bases at V and 1 base at J, with 10 bases between the two ends. This CDR3 reads CAISDSGFSGANVLTF. Written as DNA, the CDR3 is TGTGCCATCAGTGACTCAGGGTTTTCTGGGGCCAACGTCCTGACTTTC.

This clonotype was seen a handful of times. V is TRBV20-1 and J is TRBJ1-5; no firm D call. V was pared by 3 bases and J by 0 bases, with 9 bases between. This CDR3 has 14 amino acids. Germline V gene sequence: CDR1 DFQATT, CDR2 SNEGSKA (reference sequence). CDR3 protein: CSASLAYSNQPQHF. CDR3 nucleotides: TGCAGTGCTAGTTTGGCTTATAGCAATCAGCCCCAGCATTTT.

At least ten counts were recorded for this clonotype. This sequence joins TRBV2 and TRBJ1-1; 9 bases fit TRBD1. V was pared by 5 bases and J by 5 bases, with 9 bases of the junction left unmatched. This CDR3 comprises 15 residues. The V gene's germline CDR1 is SNHLY and CDR2 FYNNEI. CDR3 coding DNA: TGTGCCAGCAGTCCGGGACAGGGAGGTATAACTGAAGCTTTCTTT. It yields the protein CASSPGQGGITEAFF.

The rearrangement links TRBV20-1 to TRBJ2-1; TRBD2 matches 10 bases. CDR1 and CDR2 (germline): DFQATT, SNEGSKA (reference sequence). CDR3 length: 14 residues. The V gene end was trimmed by 2 bases and the J gene end by 8 bases; junction bases not matched to a gene: 6. CDR3 sequence (DNA): TGCAGTGCTAGAAGCAGCGGGGGGGAGTATGAGCAGTTCTTC. It translates to CSARSSGGEYEQFF.

This clonotype was found many times. The V and J genes are TRBV12-3 or TRBV12-4 and TRBJ2-7; tentatively, D is TRBD1 or TRBD2 (5 bases each). V was pared by 4 bases and J by 0 bases, with 10 bases between. This CDR3 spans 14 amino acids. The CDR3 loop is CASSWDGSSYEQYF. CDR3 bases: TGTGCCAGCAGTTGGGACGGAAGCTCCTACGAGCAGTACTTC.

The chain employs TRBV12-3 or TRBV12-4 and TRBJ1-1; D might be TRBD1 (5 bases). This CDR3 comprises 13 residues. The V end was cut by 5 bases, the J end by 0 bases, with 7 bases between. The CDR3 region has the DNA TGTGCCAGCAGTCGGGGGGTGAACACTGAAGCTTTCTTT. It yields the protein CASSRGVNTEAFF.

This clonotype was detected many times. The chain joins TRBV7-8 to TRBJ1-2; D is perhaps TRBD1 (5 bases). The CDR3 sequence is 14 residues long. V gave up 3 bases and J gave up 0 bases, with 8 bases separating them. Germline V gene data show CDR1 as SGHVS and CDR2 as FQNEAQ. DNA for the CDR3: TGTGCCAGCAGCTTTGGGGCTACTAACTATGGCTACACCTTC. It translates to CASSFGATNYGYTF. Full variable domain (outside the CDR3, taken from reference TRBV7-8 and TRBJ1-2): GAGVSQSPRYKVAKRGQDVALRCDPISGHVSLFWYQQALGQGPEFLTYFQNEAQLDKSGLPSDRFFAERPEGSVSTLKIQRTQQEDSAVYLCASSFGATNYGYTFGSGTRLTVV.

This clonotype was seen more than once but under ten times. This chain joins TRBV4-1 and TRBJ2-7, with a weak D call TRBD1 (5 bases). The germline V gene has CDR1 MGHRA and CDR2 YSYEKL. CDR3 length: 15 amino acids. With 1 base removed from V and 2 bases from J, the gap between germline ends came to 12 bases. The DNA of the CDR3 is TGCGCCAGCAGCCAAGTTGGGGCCAGGGCCTACGAGCAGTACTTC. Protein sequence: CASSQVGARAYEQYF.